This T cell receptor beta chain comes out of a study of CD8 T cells in ankylosing spondylitis. From the 5' RACE reads, TCRdb called clonotypes with MiXCR, one entry per CDR3 protein. The sample lists 30,000 or so distinct CDR3 sequences; around 5% were seen once. General study results and limits: A motif of fewer than ten highly homologous TCR beta variants was seen as apparently characteristic of ankylosing spondylitis blood. Prior work had noted some motif variants in reactive arthritis blood and synovial fluid. With a CD8+ phenotype, disease-linked clones were relatively rare in peripheral blood. Matched ankylosing spondylitis synovial fluid reportedly showed significant enrichment of disease-linked clones.

In its sample, this clonotype was seen many times. What it binds is not known. The clonotype originates from a female donor with ankylosing spondylitis or in good health (not recorded which). Source material: blood, either unsorted or a sorted T cell fraction (not recorded which).

The CDR3, as DNA: TGTGCCAGCAGCGTAGGGAACAGGGCGAACACTGAAGCTTTCTTT. Protein sequence: CASSVGNRANTEAFF. The chain carries TRBV9 and TRBJ1-1, with D perhaps TRBD1 (6 bases). Germline V gives CDR1 SGDLS, CDR2 YYNGEE. V lost 0 bases and J 1 base, leaving 10 bases between the germline ends. The CDR3 has 15 residues.